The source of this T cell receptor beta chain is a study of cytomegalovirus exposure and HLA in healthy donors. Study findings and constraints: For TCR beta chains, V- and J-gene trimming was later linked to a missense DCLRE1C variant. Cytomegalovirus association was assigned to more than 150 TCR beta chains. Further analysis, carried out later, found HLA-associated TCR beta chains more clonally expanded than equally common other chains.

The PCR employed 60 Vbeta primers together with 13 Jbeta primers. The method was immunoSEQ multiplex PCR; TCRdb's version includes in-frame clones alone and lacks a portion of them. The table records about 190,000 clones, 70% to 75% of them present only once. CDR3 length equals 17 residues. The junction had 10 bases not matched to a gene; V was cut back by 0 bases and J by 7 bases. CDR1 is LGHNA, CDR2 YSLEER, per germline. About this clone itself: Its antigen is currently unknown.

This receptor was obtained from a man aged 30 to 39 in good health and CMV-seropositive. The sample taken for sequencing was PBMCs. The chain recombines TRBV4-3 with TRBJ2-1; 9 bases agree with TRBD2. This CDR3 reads CASSQEFAGGSVNEQFF. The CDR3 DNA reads TGCGCCAGCAGCCAAGAGTTCGCGGGAGGGTCTGTAAATGAGCAGTTCTTC.